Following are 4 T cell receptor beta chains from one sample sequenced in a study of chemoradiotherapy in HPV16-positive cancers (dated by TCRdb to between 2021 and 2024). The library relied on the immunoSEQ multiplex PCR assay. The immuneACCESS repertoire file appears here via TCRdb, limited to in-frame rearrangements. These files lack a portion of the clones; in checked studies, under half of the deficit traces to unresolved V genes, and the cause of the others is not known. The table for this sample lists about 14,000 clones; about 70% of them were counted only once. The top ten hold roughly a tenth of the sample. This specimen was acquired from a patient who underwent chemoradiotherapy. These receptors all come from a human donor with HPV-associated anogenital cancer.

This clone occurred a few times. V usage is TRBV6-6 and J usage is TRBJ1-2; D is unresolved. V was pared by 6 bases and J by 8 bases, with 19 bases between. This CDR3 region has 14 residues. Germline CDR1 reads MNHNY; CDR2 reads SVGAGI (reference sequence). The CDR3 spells CASREPAWRGGYTF. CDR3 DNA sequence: TGTGCCAGCAGAGAGCCAGCTTGGCGCGGGGGCTACACCTTC.

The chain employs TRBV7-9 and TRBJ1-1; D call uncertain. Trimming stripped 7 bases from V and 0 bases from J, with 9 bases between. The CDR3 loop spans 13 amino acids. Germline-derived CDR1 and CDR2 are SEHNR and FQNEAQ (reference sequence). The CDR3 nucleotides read TGTGCCAGCAATGAGTACCTGAACACTGAAGCTTTCTTT. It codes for CASNEYLNTEAFF.

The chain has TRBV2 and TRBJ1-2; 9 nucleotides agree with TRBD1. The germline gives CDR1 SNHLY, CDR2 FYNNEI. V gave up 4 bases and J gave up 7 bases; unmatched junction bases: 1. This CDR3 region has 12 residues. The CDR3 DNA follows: TGTGCCAGCAGTGCGGACAGGGGTGGCTACACCTTC. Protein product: CASSADRGGYTF. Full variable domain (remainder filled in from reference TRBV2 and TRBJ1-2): EPEVTQTPSHQVTQMGQEVILRCVPISNHLYFYWYRQILGQKVEFLVSFYNNEISEKSEIFDDQFSVERPDGSNFTLKIRSTKLEDSAMYFCASSADRGGYTFGSGTRLTVV.

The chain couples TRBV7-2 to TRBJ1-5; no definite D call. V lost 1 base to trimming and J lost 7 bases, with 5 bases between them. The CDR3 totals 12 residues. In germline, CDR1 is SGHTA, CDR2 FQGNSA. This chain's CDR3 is CASSLDVQPQHF. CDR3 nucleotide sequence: TGTGCCAGCAGCTTAGATGTCCAGCCCCAGCATTTT. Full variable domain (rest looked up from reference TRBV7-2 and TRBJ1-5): GAGVSQSPSNKVTEKGKDVELRCDPISGHTALYWYRQSLGQGLEFLIYFQGNSAPDKSGLPSDRFSAERTGGSVSTLTIQRTQQEDSAVYLCASSLDVQPQHFGDGTRLSIL.